Below are 13 T cell receptor beta chains sequenced from a single sample in a study of T-cell reconstitution after alpha-beta-depleted transplantation in children (dated by TCRdb to the mid-2010s). The protocol used for the library was PCR. The data were produced on an Illumina HiSeq 2500. Molecular barcoding was employed in the preparation of TCR libraries, with unique molecular identifiers being used to normalize TCRbeta repertoire quantification. Using fastp at Q25 and MiXCR, TCRdb reprocessed the public reads and kept productive beta chains. Rows are combined by CDR3 protein, so each entry shows the most common genes and DNA. The sample data list about 340,000 distinct CDR3 sequences, and 13% of these were observed just once. The biggest ten clones account for around 4.1% of the sample. The sample consisted of PBMCs, taken from the stem cell graft. These receptors were taken from a human donor who donated a stem cell graft to a child with Fanconi anemia.

This clonotype was seen a handful of times. The gene calls are TRBV5-1 and TRBJ2-7, with D perhaps TRBD1 or TRBD2 (5 bases each). The CDR3 spans 16 residues. Trimming stripped 0 bases from V and 3 bases from J, with 16 bases between. CDR1 and CDR2 from the germline V gene are SGHRS and YFSETQ. CDR3 in DNA: TGCGCCAGCAGCTTGGTCCCCACCGGGACGAGCTACGAGCAGTACTTC. This encodes CASSLVPTGTSYEQYF.

This clonotype was picked up a small number of times. V is TRBV11-2 and J is TRBJ2-5; no definite D call. There are 13 residues in the CDR3. V was cut by 2 bases and J by 5 bases, with 9 bases left in between. Germline CDR1 is SGHAT and CDR2 is FQNNGV. Here the CDR3 DNA reads TGTGCCAGCAGCTTATACCGGCGGGAGACCCAGTACTTC. It translates to CASSLYRRETQYF. Combining the CDR3 with reference TRBV11-2 and TRBJ2-5 gives the whole variable domain EAGVAQSPRYKIIEKRQSVAFWCNPISGHATLYWYQQILGQGPKLLIQFQNNGVVDDSQLPKDRFSAERLKGVDSTLKIQPAKLEDSAVYLCASSLYRRETQYFGPGTRLLVL.

In this sample, this clonotype turned up a few times. The CDR3 DNA reads as TGTGCCAGAGACATCCTCCGGGGGAACACCATATATTTT. It translates to CARDILRGNTIYF. This chain connects TRBV19 to TRBJ1-3, with D tentatively TRBD1 (5 bases). The V gene's germline CDR1 is LNHDA and CDR2 SQIVND (reference sequence). V gave up 9 bases and J gave up 7 bases, with 16 bases separating them. The CDR3 runs 13 residues. Full variable domain (rest looked up from reference TRBV19 and TRBJ1-3): DGGITQSPKYLFRKEGQNVTLSCEQNLNHDAMYWYRQDPGQGLRLIYYSQIVNDFQKGDIAEGYSVSREKKESFPLTVTSAQKNPTAFYLCARDILRGNTIYFGEGSWLTVV.

This clonotype was detected only a few times. J is TRBJ2-7 and V is TRBV11-2; TRBD1 agrees at 7 bases. V was clipped by 0 bases and J by 0 bases; unmatched bases: 2. Germline loops: CDR1 SGHAT, CDR2 FQNNGV. The CDR3 contains 15 residues. In DNA, the CDR3 is TGTGCCAGCAGCTTAGAGAGGGACAGCTCCTACGAGCAGTACTTC. This codes for CASSLERDSSYEQYF.

The table lists this clonotype with many counts. The J gene is TRBJ2-3, the V gene TRBV20-1, with 14 bases matching TRBD2. V lost 4 bases to trimming and J lost 4 bases; unmatched junction nucleotides: 13. The CDR3 covers 18 residues. CDR1 and CDR2 from the germline V gene are DFQATT and SNEGSKA (reference sequence). The CDR3 here is CSAIPTPGLAGVADTQYF. DNA of the CDR3: TGCAGTGCTATCCCCACCCCGGGACTAGCGGGGGTGGCAGATACGCAGTATTTT.

The chain joins TRBV15 to TRBJ1-2, with unresolved D. The CDR3 length is 14 residues. Germline CDR1 reads LNHNV; CDR2 reads YYDKDF (reference sequence). V gave up 1 base and J gave up 4 bases, with 10 bases separating them. The DNA of the CDR3 is TGTGCCACCAGCAGAGGGGAGACTTCCTATGGCTACACCTTC. It is translated as CATSRGETSYGYTF. The full variable domain, its missing parts supplied by reference TRBV15 and TRBJ1-2, is DAMVIQNPRYQVTQFGKPVTLSCSQTLNHNVMYWYQQKSSQAPKLLFHYYDKDFNNEADTPDNFQSRRPNTSFCFLDIRSPGLGDTAMYLCATSRGETSYGYTFGSGTRLTVV.

This clonotype showed up many times. V and J are TRBV5-1 and TRBJ1-1; D perhaps matches TRBD1 (5 bases). The CDR3 is made up of 14 amino acids. V gave up 0 bases and J gave up 3 bases, with 9 bases separating them. The V gene's germline CDR1 is SGHRS and CDR2 YFSETQ. The CDR3 bases are TGCGCCAGCAGCTTGGCCTTACAGGACACTGAAGCTTTCTTT. Encoded protein: CASSLALQDTEAFF.

The J gene is TRBJ2-7, the V gene TRBV2; TRBD2 is a possible D gene (6 bases). CDR3 size: 14 residues. V was cut by 3 bases and J by 7 bases, with 16 bases left in between. Germline CDR1 reads SNHLY; CDR2 reads FYNNEI. CDR3 nucleotides: TGTGCCAGCAGTGAGAGGAGGGCCCGGGGGGAGCAGTACTTC. This translates into CASSERRARGEQYF.

The chain has TRBV15 and TRBJ2-7, with TRBD2 matching over 9 bases. Germline loops: CDR1 LNHNV, CDR2 YYDKDF (reference sequence). V shed 1 base, J shed 2 bases, and the junction held 3 bases outside the gene matches. This CDR3 has 15 amino acids. This CDR3 is CATSRVREGPYEQYF. The CDR3 nucleotides read TGTGCCACCAGCAGAGTGCGGGAGGGACCCTACGAGCAGTACTTC.

This clonotype was observed a handful of times. The V and J genes are TRBV6-5 and TRBJ2-1; D is uncertain. This CDR3 comprises 15 residues. Germline lookup yields CDR1 MNHEY and CDR2 SVGAGI. V dropped 5 bases and J dropped 0 bases, with 11 bases sitting between them. Here the CDR3 DNA reads TGTGCCAGCAGTCACCTGGCGCACTCCTACAATGAGCAGTTCTTC. It encodes CASSHLAHSYNEQFF.

The genes are TRBV7-2 and TRBJ2-1; D possibly corresponds to TRBD1 (5 bases). The CDR3 covers 14 residues. CDR1 is SGHTA, CDR2 FQGNSA, per germline. Trimming took off 2 bases at V and 6 bases at J, with 11 bases between the two ends. The CDR3 DNA reads as TGTGCCAGCAGCTTATGGGCCAGGGCCAATGAGCAGTTCTTC. Protein product: CASSLWARANEQFF.

Only a few counts were recorded for this clonotype. The chain employs TRBV11-2 and TRBJ1-2; possible D gene TRBD1, 6 bases. The V gene's germline CDR1 is SGHAT and CDR2 FQNNGV. Trimming took 2 bases from V and 6 from J, leaving 13 bases between them. The CDR3 spans 14 residues. DNA of the CDR3: TGTGCCAGCAGCTTATTTCTGGGGGCAAATGGCTACACCTTC. This gives the protein CASSLFLGANGYTF.

This clonotype was seen at least ten times. The rearrangement links TRBV5-1 to TRBJ2-1; D may be TRBD1 (6 bases). Trimming stripped 1 base from V and 6 bases from J, with 17 bases between. Looked up from germline, CDR1 is SGHRS and CDR2 is YFSETQ. CDR3 length: 16 residues. The CDR3 reads CASSLRGTGTLNEQFF. The CDR3 region has the DNA TGCGCCAGCAGCTTGAGGGGGACCGGAACCCTCAATGAGCAGTTCTTC.